The 8 T cell receptor beta chains below all came from one sample that was sequenced in a study of tumor and adjacent non-tumor tissue in lung cancer. RNA was extracted from bulk tissue without any cell sorting. The normal lung tissue was taken more than 3 cm from the tumor edge. A modified ARM-PCR protocol with three rounds of nested PCR amplified TCRbeta. TCRdb independently ran MiXCR on the multiplex PCR reads; one entry per CDR3 protein. Of about 98,000 distinct CDR3 sequences listed, roughly 80% are singletons. The sequencing input was distant non-tumor lung tissue. Receptor source: a man aged 55 to 70 with small cell lung cancer.

Details on this clonotype: One end of the junction fails to match germline, which may point to a read error. The chain combines TRBV5-6 with TRBJ1-1; 7 bases align to TRBD1. This CDR3 has 16 amino acids. The V gene's germline CDR1 is SGHDT and CDR2 YYEEEE. The CDR3 loop is CASSMVSGTANTEALF. CDR3 coding DNA: TGTGCCAGCAGCATGGTCTCCGGGACAGCGAACACTGAAGCTTTGTTT.

The chain recombines TRBV29-1 with TRBJ2-2, with D perhaps TRBD1 (6 bases). The V gene's germline CDR1 is SQVTM and CDR2 ANQGSEA. V gave up 4 bases and J gave up 5 bases, with 20 bases separating them. CDR3 length: 16 residues. Written as DNA, the CDR3 is TGCAGCGTTGCAAGGGGTCGGACAGTGAATACCGGGGAGCTGTTTTTT. This codes for CSVARGRTVNTGELFF.

The chain combines TRBV28 with TRBJ2-7, with D perhaps being TRBD1 or TRBD2 (5 bases each). The germline V gene encodes CDR1 MDHEN and CDR2 SYDVKM. The CDR3 runs to 13 residues. CDR3 region: CASSLIGDHEQYV. CDR3 bases: TGTGCCAGCAGTCTAATAGGGGACCACGAGCAGTATGTC.

Of note for this clonotype: One base away lies a much larger clone, so this may be a sequencing read error. The chain joins TRBV7-9 to TRBJ1-5; 7 bases map to TRBD1. The CDR3 covers 15 residues. Germline V gives CDR1 SEHNR, CDR2 FQNEAQ (reference sequence). With 5 bases clipped from V and 6 bases from J, the junction kept 10 bases outside the gene matches. DNA of the CDR3: TGTGCCAGCAGCGTCGGACAGGCGGGGGGTCAGCCCCAGCATTTT. Protein: CASSVGQAGGQPQHF.

Points on this clonotype: One junction end disagrees with the germline gene, perhaps due to a read error. The CDR3: CASSYSLDRGCSPLRF. Written as DNA, the CDR3 is TGTGCCAGCAGTTACTCGCTGGACAGGGGATGTTCACCCCTCCGCTTT. The J gene is TRBJ1-6, the V gene TRBV6-5; 9 bases match TRBD1. Germline assignment: CDR1 MNHEY and CDR2 SVGAGI. CDR3 length: 16 residues.

As to this clonotype: This could be a read error, since a much larger clone is one nucleotide away. V gene TRBV4-2 combines with J gene TRBJ2-1; TRBD1 agrees at 7 bases. Germline V lookup: CDR1 LGHNA, CDR2 YNFKEQ. The CDR3 runs 16 residues. CDR3 in DNA: TGTGCCAGCGGCCAAGGGGGCCGGGTCCACTACAATGAGCAGTTCTTC. The encoded protein is CASGQGGRVHYNEQFF.

Relative to its sample, this clonotype is medium-sized. This rearrangement joins TRBV6-2 or TRBV6-3 to TRBJ2-1, with 9 bases matching TRBD2. The length of the CDR3 is 18 residues. Trimming cost V 1 base and J 4 bases; bases outside gene matches: 11. From germline, CDR1 is MNHEY and CDR2 SVGEGT. The CDR3 region has the DNA TGTGCCAGCAGTTACTTAGTCCTGACTAGCGGAAGTTACAATGAGCAGTTCTTC. This sequence encodes CASSYLVLTSGSYNEQFF.

Concerning this clonotype: No conserved phenylalanine or tryptophan is present at the end of the CDR3, so a read error is the likely explanation. The limits of the CDR3 on the DNA are not certain, so only TCRdb's listed CDR3 is given. The V and J genes are TRBV4-1 and TRBJ2-3; the table's D gene call, TRBD2, was not cross checked with the DNA. The CDR3 contains 15 residues when both ends are counted. Germline CDR1 and CDR2: MGHRA and YSYEKL. The CDR3 loop reads CASSQGLGLTDTHYL.